This T cell receptor beta chain appears in the sequencing data of a study of T cells after yellow fever vaccination. Germline CDR1 reads SGHNT; CDR2 reads YENEEA. The germline V and J ends were trimmed by 3 bases and 0 bases, with 12 bases remaining between them. CDR3 length: 15 residues. Study results and limitations: At under 97% for CD4 and 70% to 90% for CD8, most primary-vaccination clones showed up again after the booster.

In the case of this clonotype: Its antigen is unknown.

The authors made TCR cDNA by 5'RACE template switching, adding a universal primer site and UMIs. Using its own MiXCR run on the 5' RACE reads, TCRdb lists one record per CDR3 protein. The data contain approximately 580,000 distinct CDR3 sequences, approximately 16% of them singletons. Sequenced here: PBMCs, sampled about 5 days after the first yellow fever vaccination. This clonotype was sampled from a man aged 18 to 29 who received the YFV17D yellow fever vaccine. The rearrangement uses TRBV11-3 and TRBJ2-7, with D maybe TRBD2 (5 bases). CDR3 in DNA: TGTGCCAGCAGCTTTCCCGTGGCGGGCTCCTACGAGCAGTACGTC. Protein product: CASSFPVAGSYEQYV.